This T cell receptor (beta chain) derives from a study of T cell responses to AZD1222 COVID-19 vaccine. This clone was found once. The protocol was immunoSEQ multiplex PCR, while the TCRdb copy is restricted to in-frame clones and leaves out a portion. The table lists 100,000 or so clones, roughly nine tenths of them singletons. The sequence was collected from an adult who received the AZD1222 COVID-19 vaccine. The material sequenced was peripheral blood, taken 28 days after the second AZD1222 dose.

As DNA, the CDR3 is TGTGCCAGCAGTTGGACAGGGGGTACCTACGAGCAGTACTTC. Amino acid sequence: CASSWTGGTYEQYF. The chain carries TRBV28 and TRBJ2-7, with TRBD1 identical over 10 bases. V dropped 4 bases and J dropped 2; count of bases not matched to a gene: 2. The CDR3 covers 14 residues. Germline V gene sequence: CDR1 MDHEN, CDR2 SYDVKM.